The TCR beta chain under discussion was sequenced for a study of blood T cell repertoires in COVID-19. TCRdb keeps only in-frame clones here, not all; method: immunoSEQ multiplex PCR. The repertoire holds fewer than 350,000 clones, with approximately 89% as singletons. V gave up 1 base and J gave up 1 base, with 17 bases separating them. This CDR3 has 17 residues. Germline loops: CDR1 SGHTS, CDR2 YDEGEE. The sample comprised peripheral blood. The TCR comes from a woman aged 60-75 years with COVID-19, enrolled during active disease. This sequence joins TRBV5-8 and TRBJ1-1; D may be TRBD1 (5 bases). Written as DNA, the CDR3 is TGTGCCAGCAGCTTGAGGGGCCGAGTTTCGAAGAACACTGAAGCTTTCTTT. This encodes CASSLRGRVSKNTEAFF.